What follows are 2 T cell receptor beta chains derived from one specimen sequenced in a study of graft-versus-host responses after intestinal transplantation. Sequencing was performed with immunoSEQ multiplex PCR; in TCRdb, only in-frame clones are kept and a portion is missing. The table records tens of thousands of clones, over 85% of them present only once. Their antigen targets remain unknown. The source was unstimulated CD8+ T cells sorted from spleen or lymph node cells, collected before intestinal transplant. The receptors shown here come from a human donor who received an intestinal transplant.

The sample holds a few counts of this clone. This sequence joins TRBV19 and TRBJ2-7; 9 bases are a match to TRBD1. V lost 8 bases, J lost 6 bases, and 5 bases stayed unmatched. The V gene's germline CDR1 is LNHDA and CDR2 SQIVND (reference sequence). The CDR3 runs to 12 residues. The CDR3: CASGGQGIEQYF. CDR3 bases: TGTGCCAGTGGGGGACAGGGAATCGAGCAGTACTTC.

This clone is a singleton in its sample. This sequence joins TRBV19 and TRBJ2-2; D is perhaps TRBD1 (6 bases). With 10 bases removed from V and 1 base from J, the gap between germline ends came to 10 bases. Germline-derived CDR1 and CDR2 are LNHDA and SQIVND (reference sequence). This CDR3 contains 13 residues. CDR3 sequence reads: CATGTQNTGELFF. DNA of the CDR3: TGTGCCACCGGGACACAGAACACCGGGGAGCTGTTTTTT.